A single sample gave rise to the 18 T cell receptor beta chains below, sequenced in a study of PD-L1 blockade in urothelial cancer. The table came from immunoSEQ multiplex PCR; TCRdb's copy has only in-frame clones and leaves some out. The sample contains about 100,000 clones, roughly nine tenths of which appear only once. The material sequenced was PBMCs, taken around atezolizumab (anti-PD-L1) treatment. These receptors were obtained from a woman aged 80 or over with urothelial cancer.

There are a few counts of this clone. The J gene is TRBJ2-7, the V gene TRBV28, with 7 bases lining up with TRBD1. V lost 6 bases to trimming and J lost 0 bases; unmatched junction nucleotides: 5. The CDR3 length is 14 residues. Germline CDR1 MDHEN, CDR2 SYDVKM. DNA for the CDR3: TGTGCCAGCAGCCGGGACAGCATCTCCTACGAGCAGTACTTC. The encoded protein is CASSRDSISYEQYF.

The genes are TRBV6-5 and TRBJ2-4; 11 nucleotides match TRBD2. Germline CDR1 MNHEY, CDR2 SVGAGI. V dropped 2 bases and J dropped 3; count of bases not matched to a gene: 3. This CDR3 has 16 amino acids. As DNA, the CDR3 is TGTGCCAGCAGTTACAGTACTAGCGGGGGCAAAAACATTCAGTACTTC. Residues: CASSYSTSGGKNIQYF.

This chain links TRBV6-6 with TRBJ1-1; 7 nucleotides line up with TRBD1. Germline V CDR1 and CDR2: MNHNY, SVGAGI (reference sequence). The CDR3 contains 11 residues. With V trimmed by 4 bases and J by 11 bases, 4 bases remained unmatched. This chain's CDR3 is CASSSTGDAFF. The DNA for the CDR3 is TGTGCCAGCAGTTCCACAGGGGACGCTTTCTTT.

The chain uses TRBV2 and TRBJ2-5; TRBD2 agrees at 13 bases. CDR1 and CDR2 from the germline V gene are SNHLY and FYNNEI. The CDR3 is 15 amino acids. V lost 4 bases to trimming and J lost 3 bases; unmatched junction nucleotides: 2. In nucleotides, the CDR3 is TGTGCCAGCAGTGGGACTAGCGGGGGCAAAGAGACCCAGTACTTC. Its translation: CASSGTSGGKETQYF.

The CDR3 nucleotides read TGTGCCAGCAGCCCGCCGACAGGGGACACCGGGGAGCTGTTTTTT. Its translation: CASSPPTGDTGELFF. The chain is built from TRBV7-3 and TRBJ2-2, with 8 bases aligning to TRBD1. Germline loops: CDR1 SGHTA, CDR2 FQGTGA. This CDR3 is 15 amino acids long. Trimming at V came to 5 bases and at J to 3 bases, leaving 5 bases not matched to a gene.

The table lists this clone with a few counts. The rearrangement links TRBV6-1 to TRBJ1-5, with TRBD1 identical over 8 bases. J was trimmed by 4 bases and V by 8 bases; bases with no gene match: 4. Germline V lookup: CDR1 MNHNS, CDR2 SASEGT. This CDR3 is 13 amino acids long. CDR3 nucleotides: TGTGCCAGCGGGGGACAGGCTAATCAGCCCCAGCATTTT. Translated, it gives CASGGQANQPQHF.

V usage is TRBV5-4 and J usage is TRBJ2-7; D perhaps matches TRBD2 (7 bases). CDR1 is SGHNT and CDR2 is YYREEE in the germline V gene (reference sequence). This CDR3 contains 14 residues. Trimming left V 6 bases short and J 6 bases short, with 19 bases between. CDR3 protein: CASTLRGGASEQYF. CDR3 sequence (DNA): TGTGCCAGCACCCTGAGGGGGGGCGCTTCCGAGCAGTACTTC.

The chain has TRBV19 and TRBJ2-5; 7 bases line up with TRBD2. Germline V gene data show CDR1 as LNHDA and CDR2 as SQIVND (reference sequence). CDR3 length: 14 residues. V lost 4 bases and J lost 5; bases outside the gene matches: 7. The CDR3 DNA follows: TGTGCCAGTAGTACCGGGGGAGGGCAGGAGACCCAGTACTTC. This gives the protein CASSTGGGQETQYF.

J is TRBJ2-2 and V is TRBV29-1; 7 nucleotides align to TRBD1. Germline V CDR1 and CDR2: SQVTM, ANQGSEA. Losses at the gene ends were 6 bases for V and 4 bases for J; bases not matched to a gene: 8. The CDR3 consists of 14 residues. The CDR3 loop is CSVLGTVLTGELFF. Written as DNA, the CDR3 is TGCAGCGTCCTCGGGACAGTTCTCACCGGGGAGCTGTTTTTT.

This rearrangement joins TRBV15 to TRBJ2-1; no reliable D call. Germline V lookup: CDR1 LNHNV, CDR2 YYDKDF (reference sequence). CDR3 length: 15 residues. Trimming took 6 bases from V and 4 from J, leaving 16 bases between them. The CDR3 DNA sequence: TGTGCCACCAGACCTAGTGGTTTTCTTTACAATGAGCAGTTCTTC. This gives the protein CATRPSGFLYNEQFF.

The CDR3 region is CASKGRGQGSGANVLTF. Here the CDR3 DNA reads TGTGCCAGTAAAGGTCGGGGACAGGGATCTGGGGCCAACGTCCTGACTTTC. The rearrangement links TRBV19 to TRBJ2-6; 9 bases fit TRBD1. The CDR3 runs to 17 residues. Germline V gene data show CDR1 as LNHDA and CDR2 as SQIVND (reference sequence). J gave up 1 base and V 7 bases, and 8 bases lay outside the gene matches.

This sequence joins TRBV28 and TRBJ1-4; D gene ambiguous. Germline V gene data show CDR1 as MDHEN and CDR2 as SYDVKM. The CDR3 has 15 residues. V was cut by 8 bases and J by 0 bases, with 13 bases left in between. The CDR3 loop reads CASGQNGATNEKLFF. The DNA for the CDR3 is TGTGCCAGCGGGCAAAACGGGGCAACTAATGAAAAACTGTTTTTT.

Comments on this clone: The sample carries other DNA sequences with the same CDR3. The CDR3 DNA follows: TGCGCCAGCAGCTTGGGGGGCAGCTCCTACGAGCAGTACTTC. Protein: CASSLGGSSYEQYF. The chain employs TRBV5-1 and TRBJ2-7; D may be TRBD1 (5 bases). V lost 0 bases and J 0 bases, leaving 7 bases between the germline ends. This CDR3 spans 14 amino acids. CDR1 and CDR2 from the germline V gene are SGHRS and YFSETQ.

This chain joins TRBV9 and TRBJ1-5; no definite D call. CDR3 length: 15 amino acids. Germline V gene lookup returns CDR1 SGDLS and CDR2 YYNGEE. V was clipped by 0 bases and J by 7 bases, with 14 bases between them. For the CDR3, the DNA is TGTGCCAGCAGCGTAGGAGGCTTGAGTGGGCAGCCCCAGCATTTT. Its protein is CASSVGGLSGQPQHF. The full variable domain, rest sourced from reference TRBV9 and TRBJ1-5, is DSGVTQTPKHLITATGQRVTLRCSPRSGDLSVYWYQQSLDQGLQFLIQYYNGEERAKGNILERFSAQQFPDLHSELNLSSLELGDSALYFCASSVGGLSGQPQHFGDGTRLSIL.

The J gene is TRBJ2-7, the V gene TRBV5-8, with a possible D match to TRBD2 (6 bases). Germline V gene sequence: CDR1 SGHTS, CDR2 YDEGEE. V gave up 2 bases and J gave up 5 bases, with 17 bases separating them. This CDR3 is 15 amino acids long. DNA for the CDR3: TGTGCCAGCAGCTTCCCCGGGAGAAGCCGGAACGAGCAGTACTTC. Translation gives CASSFPGRSRNEQYF.

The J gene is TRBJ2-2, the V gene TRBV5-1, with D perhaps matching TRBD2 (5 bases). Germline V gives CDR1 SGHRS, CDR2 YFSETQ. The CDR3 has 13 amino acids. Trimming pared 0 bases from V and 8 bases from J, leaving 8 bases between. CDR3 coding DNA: TGCGCCAGCAGCTTGGAGCTAGCAGGGGAGCTGTTTTTT. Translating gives CASSLELAGELFF.

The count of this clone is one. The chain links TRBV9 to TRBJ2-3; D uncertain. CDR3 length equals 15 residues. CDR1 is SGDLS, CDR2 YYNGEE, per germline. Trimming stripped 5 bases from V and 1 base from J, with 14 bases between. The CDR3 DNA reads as TGTGCCAGCAGTGGCCTCGCGGTCGGCACAGATACGCAGTATTTT. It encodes CASSGLAVGTDTQYF.

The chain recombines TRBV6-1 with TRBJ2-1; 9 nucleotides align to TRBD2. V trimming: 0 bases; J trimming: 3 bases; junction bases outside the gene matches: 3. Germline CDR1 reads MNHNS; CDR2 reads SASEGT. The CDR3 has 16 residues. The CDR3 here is CASSEALAGFYNEQFF. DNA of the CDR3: TGTGCCAGCAGTGAAGCGCTAGCGGGATTCTACAATGAGCAGTTCTTC.